There are many counts of the clone carrying this T cell receptor (beta chain). In TCRdb, the 5' RACE reads were re-called with MiXCR into one record per CDR3 protein. This table has roughly 100,000 distinct CDR3 sequences, about 8% appearing once. This entry is derived from a study of CD8 T cells in ankylosing spondylitis. Trimming took 6 bases from V and 9 from J, leaving 12 bases between them. The CDR3 consists of 12 residues. This clonotype originated in a male donor with ankylosing spondylitis or in good health (not recorded which). Material: blood, either unsorted or a sorted T cell fraction (not recorded which). The chain links TRBV12-3 or TRBV12-4 to TRBJ2-1; D possibly uses TRBD1 or TRBD2 (6 bases each). The CDR3: CASRTQGGEQFF. The CDR3 DNA is TGTGCCAGCAGGACACAGGGAGGTGAGCAGTTCTTC.